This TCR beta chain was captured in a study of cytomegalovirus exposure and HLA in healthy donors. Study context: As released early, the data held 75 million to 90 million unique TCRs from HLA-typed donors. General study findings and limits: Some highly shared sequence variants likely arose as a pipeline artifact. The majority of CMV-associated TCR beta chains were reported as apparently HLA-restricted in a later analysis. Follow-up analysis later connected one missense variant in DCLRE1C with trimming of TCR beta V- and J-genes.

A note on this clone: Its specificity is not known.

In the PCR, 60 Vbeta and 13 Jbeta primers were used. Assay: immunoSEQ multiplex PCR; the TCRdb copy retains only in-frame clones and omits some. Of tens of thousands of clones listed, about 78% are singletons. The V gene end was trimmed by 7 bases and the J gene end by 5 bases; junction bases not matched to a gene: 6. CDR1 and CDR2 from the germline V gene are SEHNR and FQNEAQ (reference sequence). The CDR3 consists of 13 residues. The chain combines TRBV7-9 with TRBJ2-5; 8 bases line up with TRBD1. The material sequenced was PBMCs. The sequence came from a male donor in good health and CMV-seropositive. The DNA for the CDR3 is TGTGCCAGCACGGACAGGGAAGGGGAGACCCAGTACTTC. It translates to CASTDREGETQYF.